This T cell receptor beta chain was retrieved from a study of human T cells and chemical hapten exposure. There are a few counts of this clonotype. The time point here: patch test 1, 2 weeks after DPC sensitization. Treatment meaning: therapeutic diphenylcyclopropenone sensitization with weekly scalp DPC. In TCRdb, the RACE reads were re-called with MiXCR into one record per CDR3 protein. Of 180,000 or so distinct CDR3 sequences in the sample, about 15% were seen once. From germline, CDR1 is SGHTS and CDR2 YDEGEE. The CDR3 extends over 15 amino acids. V gave up 4 bases and J gave up 1 base, with 13 bases separating them.

V and J are TRBV5-8 and TRBJ2-3, with no clear D. Specimen: whole blood, collected in connection with sensitization to the hapten diphenylcyclopropenone (DPC). The source is a woman aged 25 to 45 with alopecia areata. Some clones in this sample may be carry-over from other donors' samples. Written as DNA, the CDR3 is TGTGCCAGCAGCCCTGGTCTCTCCGGCACAGATACGCAGTATTTT. Translated: CASSPGLSGTDTQYF.